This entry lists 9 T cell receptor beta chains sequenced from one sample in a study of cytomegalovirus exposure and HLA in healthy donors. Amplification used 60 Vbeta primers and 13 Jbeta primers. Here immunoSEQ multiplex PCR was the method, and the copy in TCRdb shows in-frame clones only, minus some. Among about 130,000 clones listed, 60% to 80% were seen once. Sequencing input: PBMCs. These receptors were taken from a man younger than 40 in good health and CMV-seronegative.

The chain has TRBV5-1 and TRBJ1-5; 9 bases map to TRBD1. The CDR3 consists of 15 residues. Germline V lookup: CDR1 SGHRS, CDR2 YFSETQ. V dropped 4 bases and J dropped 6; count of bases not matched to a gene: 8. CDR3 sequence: CASSLDRGQGQPQHF. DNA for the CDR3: TGCGCCAGCAGCCTAGACAGGGGACAGGGTCAGCCCCAGCATTTT.

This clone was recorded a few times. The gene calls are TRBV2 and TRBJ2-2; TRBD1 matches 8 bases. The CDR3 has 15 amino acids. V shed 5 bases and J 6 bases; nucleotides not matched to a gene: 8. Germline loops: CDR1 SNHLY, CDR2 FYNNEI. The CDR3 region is CASSLRQGWAGELFF. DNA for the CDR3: TGTGCCAGCAGTCTAAGACAGGGGTGGGCCGGGGAGCTGTTTTTT.

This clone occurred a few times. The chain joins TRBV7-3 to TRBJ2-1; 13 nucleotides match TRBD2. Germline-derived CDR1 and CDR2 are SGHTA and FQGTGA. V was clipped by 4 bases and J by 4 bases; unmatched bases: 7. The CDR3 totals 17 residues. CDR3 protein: CASSSTPTSGGYNEQFF. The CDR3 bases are TGTGCCAGCAGCTCCACCCCGACTAGCGGGGGGTACAATGAGCAGTTCTTC. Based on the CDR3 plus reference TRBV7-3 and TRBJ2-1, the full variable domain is GAGVSQTPSNKVTEKGKYVELRCDPISGHTALYWYRQSLGQGPEFLIYFQGTGAADDSGLPNDRFFAVRPEGSVSTLKIQRTERGDSAVYLCASSSTPTSGGYNEQFFGPGTRLTVL.

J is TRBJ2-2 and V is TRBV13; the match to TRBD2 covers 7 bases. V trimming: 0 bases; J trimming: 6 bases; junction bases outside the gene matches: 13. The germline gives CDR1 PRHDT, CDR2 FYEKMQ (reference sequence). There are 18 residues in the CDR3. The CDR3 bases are TGTGCCAGCAGCTTAGGCCTAACGGGAGGATATGGGCCCGGGGAGCTGTTTTTT. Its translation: CASSLGLTGGYGPGELFF.

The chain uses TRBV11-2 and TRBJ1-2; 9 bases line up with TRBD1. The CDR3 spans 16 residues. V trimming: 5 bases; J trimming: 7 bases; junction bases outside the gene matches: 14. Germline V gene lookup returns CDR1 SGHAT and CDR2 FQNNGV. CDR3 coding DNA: TGTGCCAGCAGCCGCCACCGACAGGGGGTAGGGGGTGGCTACACCTTC. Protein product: CASSRHRQGVGGGYTF. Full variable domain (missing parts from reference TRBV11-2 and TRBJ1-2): EAGVAQSPRYKIIEKRQSVAFWCNPISGHATLYWYQQILGQGPKLLIQFQNNGVVDDSQLPKDRFSAERLKGVDSTLKIQPAKLEDSAVYLCASSRHRQGVGGGYTFGSGTRLTVV.

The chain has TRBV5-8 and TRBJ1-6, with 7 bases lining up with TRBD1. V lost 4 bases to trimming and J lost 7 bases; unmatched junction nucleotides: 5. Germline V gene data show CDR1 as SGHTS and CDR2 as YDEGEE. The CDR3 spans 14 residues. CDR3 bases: TGTGCCAGCAGCGCGGGACAGAACAATTCACCCCTCCACTTT. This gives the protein CASSAGQNNSPLHF.

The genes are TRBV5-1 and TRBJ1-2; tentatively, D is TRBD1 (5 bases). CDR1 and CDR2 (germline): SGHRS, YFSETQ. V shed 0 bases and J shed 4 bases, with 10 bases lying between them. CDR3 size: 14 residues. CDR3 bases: TGCGCCAGCAGCTTGGCCGGGGGAATCTATGGCTACACCTTC. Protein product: CASSLAGGIYGYTF.

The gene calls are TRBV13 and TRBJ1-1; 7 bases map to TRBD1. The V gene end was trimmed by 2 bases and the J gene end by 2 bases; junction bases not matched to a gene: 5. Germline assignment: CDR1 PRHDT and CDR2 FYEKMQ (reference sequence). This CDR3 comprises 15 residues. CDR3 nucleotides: TGTGCCAGCAGCTTACTTAGGGGGCGAAACACTGAAGCTTTCTTT. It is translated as CASSLLRGRNTEAFF. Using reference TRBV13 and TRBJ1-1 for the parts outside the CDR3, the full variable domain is AAGVIQSPRHLIKEKRETATLKCYPIPRHDTVYWYQQGPGQDPQFLISFYEKMQSDKGSIPDRFSAQQFSDYHSELNMSSLELGDSALYFCASSLLRGRNTEAFFGQGTRLTVV.

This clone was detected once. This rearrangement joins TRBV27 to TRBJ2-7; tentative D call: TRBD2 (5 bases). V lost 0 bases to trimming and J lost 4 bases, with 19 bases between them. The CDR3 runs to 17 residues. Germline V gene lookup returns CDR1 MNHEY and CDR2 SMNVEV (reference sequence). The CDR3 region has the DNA TGTGCCAGCAGTTTATCGAGAGGTAGCGAACTTTTTTACGAGCAGTACTTC. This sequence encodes CASSLSRGSELFYEQYF.